Relative to its sample, the clone carrying this T cell receptor beta chain is medium-sized. TCRdb re-derived calls from the RT-PCR reads in MiXCR, one entry per CDR3 protein. The table includes 1,200 to 1,500 distinct CDR3 sequences, almost 35% detected once. With 4 bases clipped from V and 3 bases from J, the junction kept 7 bases outside the gene matches. The germline V gene has CDR1 SGHRS and CDR2 YFSETQ. The CDR3 extends over 14 amino acids. Sequenced material: memory CD4+ T cells from salivary gland. The receptor was isolated from a female donor with primary Sjogren's syndrome. The chain carries TRBV5-1 and TRBJ2-7, with 7 bases identical to TRBD1. The CDR3 spells CASSTGTVIYEQYF. The CDR3 bases are TGCGCCAGCAGCACCGGGACAGTAATCTACGAGCAGTACTTC.